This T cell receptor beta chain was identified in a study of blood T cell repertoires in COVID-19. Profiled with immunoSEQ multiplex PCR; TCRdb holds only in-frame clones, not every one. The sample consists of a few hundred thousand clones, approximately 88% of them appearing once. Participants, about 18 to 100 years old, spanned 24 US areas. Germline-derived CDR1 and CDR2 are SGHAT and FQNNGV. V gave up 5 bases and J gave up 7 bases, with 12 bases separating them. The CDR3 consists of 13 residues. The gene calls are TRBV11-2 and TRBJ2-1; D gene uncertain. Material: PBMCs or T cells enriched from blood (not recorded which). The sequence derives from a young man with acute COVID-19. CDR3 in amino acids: CASSPGLLNEQFF. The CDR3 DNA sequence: TGTGCCAGCAGCCCCGGGTTATTGAATGAGCAGTTCTTC.